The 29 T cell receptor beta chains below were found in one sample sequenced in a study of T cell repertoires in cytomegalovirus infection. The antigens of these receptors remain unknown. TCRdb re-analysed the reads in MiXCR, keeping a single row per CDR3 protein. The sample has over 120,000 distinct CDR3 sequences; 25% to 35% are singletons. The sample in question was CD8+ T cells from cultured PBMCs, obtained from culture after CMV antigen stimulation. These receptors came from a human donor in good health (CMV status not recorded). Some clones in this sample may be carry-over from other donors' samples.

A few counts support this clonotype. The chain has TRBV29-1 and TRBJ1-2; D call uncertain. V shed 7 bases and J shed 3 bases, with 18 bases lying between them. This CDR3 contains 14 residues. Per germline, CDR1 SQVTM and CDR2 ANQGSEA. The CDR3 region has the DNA TGCAGCGCCAGAGGAATAACAGAAGACTATGGCTACACCTTC. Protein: CSARGITEDYGYTF. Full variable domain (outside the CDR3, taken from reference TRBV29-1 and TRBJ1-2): SAVISQKPSRDICQRGTSLTIQCQVDSQVTMMFWYRQQPGQSLTLIATANQGSEATYESGFVIDKFPISRPNLTFSTLTVSNMSPEDSSIYLCSARGITEDYGYTFGSGTRLTVV.

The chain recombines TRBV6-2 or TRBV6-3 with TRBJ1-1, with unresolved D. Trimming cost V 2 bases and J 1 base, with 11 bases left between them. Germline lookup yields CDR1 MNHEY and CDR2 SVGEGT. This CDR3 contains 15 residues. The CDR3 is CASSYVGLSNTEAFF. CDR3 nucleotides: TGTGCCAGCAGTTACGTTGGGCTTTCGAACACTGAAGCTTTCTTT.

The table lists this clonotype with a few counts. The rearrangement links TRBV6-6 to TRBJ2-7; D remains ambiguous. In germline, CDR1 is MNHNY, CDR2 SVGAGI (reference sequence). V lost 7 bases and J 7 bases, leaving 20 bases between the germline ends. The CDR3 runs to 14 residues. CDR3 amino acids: CASTPLSLDLEQYF. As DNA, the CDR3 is TGTGCCAGCACCCCCCTTAGCCTGGATTTAGAGCAGTACTTC.

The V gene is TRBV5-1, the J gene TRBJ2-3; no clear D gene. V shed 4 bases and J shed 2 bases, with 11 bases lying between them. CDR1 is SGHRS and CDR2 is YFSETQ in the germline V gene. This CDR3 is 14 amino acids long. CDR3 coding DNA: TGCGCCAGCAGCGCCTTAGGTCCCACAGATACGCAGTATTTT. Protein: CASSALGPTDTQYF.

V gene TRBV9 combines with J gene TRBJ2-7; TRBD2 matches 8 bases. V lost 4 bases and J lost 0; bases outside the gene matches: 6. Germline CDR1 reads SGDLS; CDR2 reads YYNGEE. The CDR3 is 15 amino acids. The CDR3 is CASSPSGGFSYEQYF. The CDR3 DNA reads TGTGCCAGCAGCCCCAGCGGGGGATTCTCCTACGAGCAGTACTTC.

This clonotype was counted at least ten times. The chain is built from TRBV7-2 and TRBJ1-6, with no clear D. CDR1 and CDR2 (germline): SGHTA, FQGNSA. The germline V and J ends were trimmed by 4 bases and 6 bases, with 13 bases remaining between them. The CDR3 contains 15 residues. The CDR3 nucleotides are TGTGCCAGCAGCTCCGTGAACAGATTTAATTCACCCCTCCACTTT. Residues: CASSSVNRFNSPLHF. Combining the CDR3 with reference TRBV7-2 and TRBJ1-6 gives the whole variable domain GAGVSQSPSNKVTEKGKDVELRCDPISGHTALYWYRQSLGQGLEFLIYFQGNSAPDKSGLPSDRFSAERTGGSVSTLTIQRTQQEDSAVYLCASSSVNRFNSPLHFGNGTRLTVT.

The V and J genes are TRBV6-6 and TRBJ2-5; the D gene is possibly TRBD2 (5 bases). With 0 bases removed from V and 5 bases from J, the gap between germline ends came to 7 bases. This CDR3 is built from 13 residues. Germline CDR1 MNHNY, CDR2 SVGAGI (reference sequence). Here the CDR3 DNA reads TGTGCCAGCAGTTACTCGATAGCGGAGACCCAGTACTTC. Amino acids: CASSYSIAETQYF.

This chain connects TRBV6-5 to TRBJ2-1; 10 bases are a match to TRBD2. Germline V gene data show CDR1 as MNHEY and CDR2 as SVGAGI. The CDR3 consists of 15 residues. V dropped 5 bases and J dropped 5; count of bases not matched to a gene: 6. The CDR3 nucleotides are TGTGCCAGCAGTGATTCTAGCGGGGGTAACAATGAGCAGTTCTTC. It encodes CASSDSSGGNNEQFF.

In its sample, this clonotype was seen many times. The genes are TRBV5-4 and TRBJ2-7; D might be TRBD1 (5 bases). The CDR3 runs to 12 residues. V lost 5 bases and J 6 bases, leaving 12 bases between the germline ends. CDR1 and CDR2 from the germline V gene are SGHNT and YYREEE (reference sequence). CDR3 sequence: CASSWTSGEQYF. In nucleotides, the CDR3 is TGTGCCAGCAGTTGGACATCGGGCGAGCAGTACTTC. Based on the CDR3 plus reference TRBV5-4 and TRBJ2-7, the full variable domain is ETGVTQSPTHLIKTRGQQVTLRCSSQSGHNTVSWYQQALGQGPQFIFQYYREEENGRGNFPPRFSGLQFPNYSSELNVNALELDDSALYLCASSWTSGEQYFGPGTRLTVT.

CDR3 nucleotides: TGTGCCAGCAGCTTGCGAACAGCGGACAGGGTCTATGGCTACACCTTC. Encoded protein: CASSLRTADRVYGYTF. The chain employs TRBV7-6 and TRBJ1-2, with 8 bases matching TRBD1. This CDR3 spans 16 amino acids. Germline trimming cut 3 bases from V and 4 bases from J; bases unmatched to any gene: 10. CDR1 SGHVS and CDR2 FNYEAQ come from the germline V gene.

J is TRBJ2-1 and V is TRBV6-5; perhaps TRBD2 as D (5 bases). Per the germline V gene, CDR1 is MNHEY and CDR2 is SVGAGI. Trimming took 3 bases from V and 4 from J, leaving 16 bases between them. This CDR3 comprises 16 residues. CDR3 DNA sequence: TGTGCCAGCAGTTATCGGGGAGTCGGTTCTTACAATGAGCAGTTCTTC. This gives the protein CASSYRGVGSYNEQFF.

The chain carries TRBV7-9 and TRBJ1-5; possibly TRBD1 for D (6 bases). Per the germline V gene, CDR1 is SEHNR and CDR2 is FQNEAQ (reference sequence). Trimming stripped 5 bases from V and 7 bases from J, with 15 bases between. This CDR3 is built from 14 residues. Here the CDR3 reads CASSTSYRDQPQHF. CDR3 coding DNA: TGTGCCAGCAGCACCAGCTACAGGGACCAGCCCCAGCATTTT.

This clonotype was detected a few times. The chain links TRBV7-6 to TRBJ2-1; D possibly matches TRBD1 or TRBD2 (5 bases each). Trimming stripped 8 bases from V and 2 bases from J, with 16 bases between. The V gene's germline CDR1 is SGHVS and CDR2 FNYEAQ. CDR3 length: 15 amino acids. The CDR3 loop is CASAEGLSPYNEQFF. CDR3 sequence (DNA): TGTGCCAGCGCCGAGGGGCTCTCTCCCTACAATGAGCAGTTCTTC.

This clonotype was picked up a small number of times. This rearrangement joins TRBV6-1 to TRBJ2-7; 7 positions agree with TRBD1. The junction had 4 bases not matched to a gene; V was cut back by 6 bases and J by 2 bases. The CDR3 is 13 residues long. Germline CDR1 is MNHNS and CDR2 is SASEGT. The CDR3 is CASRGTATYEQYF. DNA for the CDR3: TGTGCCAGCAGGGGGACAGCTACCTACGAGCAGTACTTC.

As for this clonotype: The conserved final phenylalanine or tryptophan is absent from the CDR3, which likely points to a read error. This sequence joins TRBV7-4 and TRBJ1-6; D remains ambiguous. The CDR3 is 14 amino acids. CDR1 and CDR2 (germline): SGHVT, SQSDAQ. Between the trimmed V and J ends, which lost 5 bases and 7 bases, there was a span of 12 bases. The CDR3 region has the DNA TGTGCCAGCAGCCGACCGGGAGCGAATTCACCCCTCCACTAT. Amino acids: CASSRPGANSPLHY.

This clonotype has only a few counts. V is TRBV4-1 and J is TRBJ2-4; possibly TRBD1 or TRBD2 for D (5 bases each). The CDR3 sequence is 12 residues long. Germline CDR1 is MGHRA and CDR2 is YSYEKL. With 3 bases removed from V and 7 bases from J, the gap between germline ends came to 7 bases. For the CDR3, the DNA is TGCGCCAGCAGCCATGAGGGGAACATTCAGTACTTC. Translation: CASSHEGNIQYF.

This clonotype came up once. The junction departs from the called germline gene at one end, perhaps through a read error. CDR3 amino acids: CASRRGARDRGNF. DNA of the CDR3: TGTGCCAGCAGGAGGGGTGCCCGGGACAGGGGTAACTTC. J is TRBJ2-5 and V is TRBV28; 10 nucleotides line up with TRBD1. This CDR3 region has 13 residues. The germline gives CDR1 MDHEN, CDR2 SYDVKM.

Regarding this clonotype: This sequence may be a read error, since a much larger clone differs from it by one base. The CDR3: CASSLQGLVGELFF. The DNA of the CDR3 is TGTGCCAGCAGCTTACAGGGGTTGGTCGGGGAGCTGTTTTTT. V usage is TRBV7-2 and J usage is TRBJ2-2, with D possibly matching TRBD1 (6 bases). Germline CDR1 SGHTA, CDR2 FQGNSA. CDR3 size: 14 residues. V lost 2 bases, J lost 7 bases, and 11 bases lay in between.

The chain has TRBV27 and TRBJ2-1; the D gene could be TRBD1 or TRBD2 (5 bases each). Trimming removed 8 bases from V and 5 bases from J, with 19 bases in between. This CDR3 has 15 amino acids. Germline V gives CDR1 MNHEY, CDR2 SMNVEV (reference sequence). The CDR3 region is CASALGASLHNEQFF. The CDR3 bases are TGTGCCAGCGCCCTCGGGGCGTCTTTGCACAATGAGCAGTTCTTC.

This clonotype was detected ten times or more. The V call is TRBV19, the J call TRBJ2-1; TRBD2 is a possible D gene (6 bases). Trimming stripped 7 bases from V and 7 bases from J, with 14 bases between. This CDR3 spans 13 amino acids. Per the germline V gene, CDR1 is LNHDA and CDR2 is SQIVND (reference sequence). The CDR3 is CASNTGGANEQFF. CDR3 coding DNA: TGTGCCAGTAACACGGGCGGGGCGAATGAGCAGTTCTTC.

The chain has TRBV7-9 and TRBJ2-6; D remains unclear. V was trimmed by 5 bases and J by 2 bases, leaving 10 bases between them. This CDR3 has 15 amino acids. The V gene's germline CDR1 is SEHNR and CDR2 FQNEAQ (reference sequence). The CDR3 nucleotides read TGTGCCAGCAGCACCCTTGAGGCTGGGGCCAACGTCCTGACTTTC. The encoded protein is CASSTLEAGANVLTF. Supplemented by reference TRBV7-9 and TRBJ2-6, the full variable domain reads DTGVSQNPRHKITKRGQNVTFRCDPISEHNRLYWYRQTLGQGPEFLTYFQNEAQLEKSRLLSDRFSAERPKGSFSTLEIQRTEQGDSAMYLCASSTLEAGANVLTFGAGSRLTVL.

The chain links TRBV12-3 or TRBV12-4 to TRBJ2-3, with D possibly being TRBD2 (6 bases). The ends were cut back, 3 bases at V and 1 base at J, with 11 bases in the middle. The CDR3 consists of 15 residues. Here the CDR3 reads CASSFAGRRTDTQYF. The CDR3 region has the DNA TGTGCCAGCAGTTTTGCGGGGCGTCGCACAGATACGCAGTATTTT.

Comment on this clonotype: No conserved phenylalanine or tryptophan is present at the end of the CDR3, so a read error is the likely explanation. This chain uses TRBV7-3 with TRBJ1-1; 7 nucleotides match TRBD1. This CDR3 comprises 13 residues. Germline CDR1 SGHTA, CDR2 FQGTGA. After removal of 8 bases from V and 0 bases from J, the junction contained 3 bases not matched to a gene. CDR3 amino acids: CASATGMNTEAFL. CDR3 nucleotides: TGTGCCAGCGCGACAGGGATGAACACTGAAGCTTTCCTT.

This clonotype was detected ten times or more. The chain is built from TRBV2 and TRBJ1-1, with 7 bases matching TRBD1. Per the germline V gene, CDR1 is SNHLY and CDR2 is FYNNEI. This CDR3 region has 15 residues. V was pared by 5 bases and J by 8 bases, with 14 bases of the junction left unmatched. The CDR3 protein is CASSHRQGKNREAFF. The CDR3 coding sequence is TGTGCCAGCAGTCATAGACAGGGCAAAAACCGGGAAGCTTTCTTT.

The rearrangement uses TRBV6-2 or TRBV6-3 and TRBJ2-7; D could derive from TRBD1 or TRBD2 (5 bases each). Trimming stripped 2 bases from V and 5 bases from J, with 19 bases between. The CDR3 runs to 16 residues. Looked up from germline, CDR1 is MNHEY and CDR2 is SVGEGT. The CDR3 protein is CASSYGPTLGADEQYF. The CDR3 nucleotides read TGTGCCAGCAGTTACGGACCCACCCTCGGGGCAGACGAGCAGTACTTC.

The CDR3 region is CASSLTGRSYEQYF. The CDR3 DNA follows: TGTGCCAGCAGCTTGACAGGGAGGTCCTACGAGCAGTACTTC. The rearrangement joins TRBV11-2 to TRBJ2-7; TRBD1 might be the D (7 bases). V was shortened by 3 bases and J by 1 base, with 10 bases between the two germline ends. The CDR3 is 14 residues long. CDR1 SGHAT and CDR2 FQNNGV come from the germline V gene.

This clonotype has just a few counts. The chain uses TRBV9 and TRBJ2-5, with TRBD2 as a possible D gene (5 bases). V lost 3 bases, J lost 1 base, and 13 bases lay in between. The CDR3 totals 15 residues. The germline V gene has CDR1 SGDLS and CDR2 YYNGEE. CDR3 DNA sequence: TGTGCCAGCAGCGGTTTTGGACTGACCCAAGAGACCCAGTACTTC. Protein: CASSGFGLTQETQYF.

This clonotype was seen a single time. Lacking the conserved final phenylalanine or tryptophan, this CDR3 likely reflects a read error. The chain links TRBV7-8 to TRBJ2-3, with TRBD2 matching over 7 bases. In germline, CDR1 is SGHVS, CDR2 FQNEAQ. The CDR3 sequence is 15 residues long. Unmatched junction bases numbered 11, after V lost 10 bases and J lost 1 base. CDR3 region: CATTCGGSGTDTQYS. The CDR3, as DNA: TGTGCCACCACTTGCGGGGGATCGGGCACAGATACGCAGTATTCT.

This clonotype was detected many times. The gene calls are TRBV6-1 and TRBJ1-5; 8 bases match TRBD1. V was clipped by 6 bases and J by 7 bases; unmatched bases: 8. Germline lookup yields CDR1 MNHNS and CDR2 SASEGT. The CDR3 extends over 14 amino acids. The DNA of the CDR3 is TGTGCCAGCAGGCACCTGACAGGGGAACAGCCCCAGCATTTT. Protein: CASRHLTGEQPQHF.